This entry lists 15 T cell receptor beta chains sequenced from one sample in a study of somatic mutations in cytotoxic T cells in rheumatoid arthritis. Data came from immunoSEQ multiplex PCR; TCRdb stores just in-frame clones and leaves some out. The sample has about 29,000 clones, around 87% seen once. The sample taken for sequencing was CD8+ T cells sorted from blood. These receptors were taken from an adult with rheumatoid arthritis.

The chain couples TRBV2 to TRBJ2-5, with TRBD1 matching over 9 bases. Unmatched junction bases numbered 10, after V lost 6 bases and J lost 5 bases. This CDR3 comprises 15 residues. Germline V gene data show CDR1 as SNHLY and CDR2 as FYNNEI. CDR3 region: CASRGQGGREETQYF. The CDR3 DNA reads as TGTGCCAGCAGGGGACAGGGAGGTAGGGAGGAGACCCAGTACTTC.

This rearrangement joins TRBV27 to TRBJ2-2; TRBD2 matches 10 bases. The CDR3 sequence is 15 residues long. Germline V lookup: CDR1 MNHEY, CDR2 SMNVEV (reference sequence). V was pared by 3 bases and J by 6 bases, with 4 bases of the junction left unmatched. CDR3 DNA: TGTGCCAGCAGTTTTACTAGCGGGACCCCCGGGGAGCTGTTTTTT. Its translation is CASSFTSGTPGELFF.

The V and J genes are TRBV4-3 and TRBJ2-1; D is uncertain. V lost 0 bases and J 11 bases, leaving 8 bases between the germline ends. The CDR3 totals 12 residues. Germline values: CDR1 LGHNA, CDR2 YSLEER. In DNA, the CDR3 is TGCGCCAGCAGCCAAGATCGGGTTCAGCAGTTCTTC. This codes for CASSQDRVQQFF.

This clone was seen only a few times. The V and J genes are TRBV27 and TRBJ1-6, with 7 bases identical to TRBD1. The trim removed 5 bases at V and 7 bases at J, leaving 11 bases unmatched. Germline CDR1 is MNHEY and CDR2 is SMNVEV (reference sequence). This CDR3 is built from 16 residues. CDR3 bases: TGTGCCAGCAGTCCCCGACCGGGACAGATGAATTCACCCCTCCACTTT. Its translation: CASSPRPGQMNSPLHF.

The V gene is TRBV6-6, the J gene TRBJ2-7; 8 nucleotides agree with TRBD1. CDR1 and CDR2 (germline): MNHNY, SVGAGI (reference sequence). V lost 6 bases to trimming and J lost 5 bases; unmatched junction nucleotides: 15. The CDR3 is 16 amino acids. The CDR3 region is CASSSRGGQGWHEQYF. The CDR3 region has the DNA TGTGCCAGCAGCTCGAGAGGAGGACAGGGTTGGCACGAGCAGTACTTC.

This rearrangement joins TRBV15 to TRBJ2-4; D is ambiguous. The CDR3 has 14 residues. V was trimmed by 2 bases and J by 2 bases, leaving 7 bases between them. CDR1 and CDR2 from the germline V gene are LNHNV and YYDKDF (reference sequence). The CDR3 region is CATSRLLSKNIQYF. In DNA, the CDR3 is TGTGCCACCAGCAGACTGCTATCCAAAAACATTCAGTACTTC.

The chain carries TRBV27 and TRBJ2-7, with TRBD2 matching 9 bases. This CDR3 spans 15 amino acids. Germline V gene lookup returns CDR1 MNHEY and CDR2 SMNVEV (reference sequence). V was clipped by 2 bases and J by 4 bases; unmatched bases: 6. The CDR3 DNA reads TGTGCCAGCAGTTTAGAAGGGACTAGCTTGTACGAGCAGTACTTC. This sequence encodes CASSLEGTSLYEQYF.

The V gene is TRBV16, the J gene TRBJ2-1, with D possibly TRBD1 on 5 matching bases. Germline V gene data show CDR1 as KGHSY and CDR2 as FQNENV. Trimming left V 4 bases short and J 10 bases short, with 17 bases between. The CDR3 runs 14 residues. CDR3 DNA sequence: TGTGCCAGCAGCCGCATCACAGGCAAAGAGGAGCAGTTCTTC. Translation: CASSRITGKEEQFF.

The genes are TRBV29-1 and TRBJ2-7; D is uncertain. Trimming removed 3 bases at V and 0 bases at J, with 6 bases between. Germline loops: CDR1 SQVTM, CDR2 ANQGSEA. This CDR3 spans 12 amino acids. The CDR3 coding sequence is TGCAGCGTTGACACGGACTCCTACGAGCAGTACTTC. This encodes CSVDTDSYEQYF.

The chain links TRBV5-5 to TRBJ1-2; the match to TRBD1 covers 8 bases. V trimming: 0 bases; J trimming: 4 bases; junction bases outside the gene matches: 2. The germline V gene encodes CDR1 SGHKS and CDR2 YYEKEE (reference sequence). This CDR3 spans 14 amino acids. CDR3 amino acids: CASSLGQGLYGYTF. In DNA form, the CDR3 reads TGTGCCAGCAGCTTGGGACAGGGGCTCTATGGCTACACCTTC.

The V and J genes are TRBV11-2 and TRBJ1-1, with D perhaps TRBD1 (6 bases). Germline loops: CDR1 SGHAT, CDR2 FQNNGV. The CDR3 loop spans 14 amino acids. V lost 0 bases and J 7 bases, leaving 12 bases between the germline ends. The chain's CDR3 is CASSLEQGSDEAFF. The CDR3 nucleotides are TGTGCCAGCAGCTTAGAACAGGGCTCTGATGAAGCTTTCTTT.

The chain carries TRBV4-1 and TRBJ2-7, with D tentatively TRBD1 or TRBD2 (5 bases each). V lost 3 bases to trimming and J lost 0 bases, with 9 bases between them. The CDR3 has 14 amino acids. Germline V gives CDR1 MGHRA, CDR2 YSYEKL. CDR3 in DNA: TGCGCCAGCAGCCAGGGGGAGAGCTCCTACGAGCAGTACTTC. Translation gives CASSQGESSYEQYF.

The chain uses TRBV7-9 and TRBJ1-1; no clear D. The CDR3 has 13 residues. The V end lost 3 bases, the J end lost 7 bases, and 12 bases lay between the germline ends. Germline V gene sequence: CDR1 SEHNR, CDR2 FQNEAQ (reference sequence). The CDR3 coding sequence is TGTGCCAGCAGCTTTTTTGATGGGAGTGAAGCTTTCTTT. Amino acids: CASSFFDGSEAFF.

This chain uses TRBV7-9 with TRBJ2-7; either TRBD1 or TRBD2 may supply D (5 bases each). Germline V gives CDR1 SEHNR, CDR2 FQNEAQ (reference sequence). The CDR3 runs 15 residues. The ends were cut back, 1 base at V and 7 bases at J, with 17 bases in the middle. CDR3 sequence: CASSLEWDGLGEQYF. The CDR3 coding sequence is TGTGCCAGCAGCTTAGAATGGGACGGACTTGGGGAGCAGTACTTC.

This chain links TRBV19 with TRBJ2-5; D is undetermined. Trimming removed 5 bases from V and 6 bases from J, with 13 bases in between. From germline, CDR1 is LNHDA and CDR2 SQIVND (reference sequence). The CDR3 runs to 13 residues. The CDR3 region has the DNA TGTGCCAGTAGTTACCCTAGAGCAAAGACCCAGTACTTC. Translation: CASSYPRAKTQYF.